The 13 T cell receptor beta chains below were found in one sample sequenced in a study of blood T cell repertoires in COVID-19. Using immunoSEQ multiplex PCR, the repertoire was profiled, and TCRdb retains in-frame clones only, with some absent. This repertoire shows around 240,000 clones, 80% to 90% found once; its top ten account for around 0.96%. Input material: peripheral blood. These receptors originate from a man in his forties with acute or convalescent COVID-19.

This clone was recorded a few times. This chain joins TRBV9 and TRBJ1-2, with D hard to call. CDR1 is SGDLS, CDR2 YYNGEE, per germline. The V and J ends lost 0 bases and 4 bases respectively, with 10 bases between them. The CDR3 is 14 residues long. CDR3 nucleotide sequence: TGTGCCAGCAGCGTAGGAACAGACGCCTATGGCTACACCTTC. Amino acid sequence: CASSVGTDAYGYTF.

V is TRBV9 and J is TRBJ1-1, with 8 positions matching TRBD1. The junction had 11 bases not matched to a gene; V was cut back by 3 bases and J by 1 base. CDR1 SGDLS and CDR2 YYNGEE come from the germline V gene. The CDR3 totals 17 residues. CDR3: CASSGGTRQGSNTEAFF. For the CDR3, the DNA is TGTGCCAGCAGCGGTGGGACCCGACAGGGGTCGAACACTGAAGCTTTCTTT.

This chain links TRBV7-2 with TRBJ2-3, with D perhaps matching TRBD1 (6 bases). The CDR3 is 14 amino acids. CDR1 SGHTA and CDR2 FQGNSA come from the germline V gene. Trimming took 6 bases from V and 8 from J, leaving 18 bases between them. This chain's CDR3 is CASRHNDRMSTQYF. The CDR3 DNA reads as TGTGCCAGCAGGCACAACGACAGGATGAGTACGCAGTATTTT.

The V call is TRBV5-1, the J call TRBJ2-3, with D maybe TRBD1 (5 bases). The ends were cut back, 4 bases at V and 2 bases at J, with 11 bases in the middle. CDR3 size: 14 residues. CDR1 is SGHRS, CDR2 YFSETQ, per germline. CDR3 bases: TGCGCCAGCAGCGTAACAGGACCCACAGATACGCAGTATTTT. It yields the protein CASSVTGPTDTQYF.

The genes are TRBV14 and TRBJ1-2, with a tentative D call TRBD1 (6 bases). Germline CDR1 SGHDN, CDR2 FVKESK. Trimming left V 4 bases short and J 5 bases short, with 8 bases between. The CDR3 has 12 residues. The CDR3 region is CASSPTGYGYTF. The CDR3 DNA follows: TGTGCCAGCAGCCCAACAGGGTATGGCTACACCTTC.

The chain has TRBV19 and TRBJ1-1; D call uncertain. Trimming removed 5 bases from V and 3 bases from J, with 10 bases in between. Germline lookup yields CDR1 LNHDA and CDR2 SQIVND (reference sequence). CDR3 length equals 13 residues. CDR3 nucleotides: TGTGCCAGTAGTCATCAGAAAGACACTGAAGCTTTCTTT. As protein: CASSHQKDTEAFF.

The chain has TRBV27 and TRBJ2-5; D possibly corresponds to TRBD2 (5 bases). From germline, CDR1 is MNHEY and CDR2 SMNVEV (reference sequence). This CDR3 contains 14 residues. The V and J ends lost 5 bases and 2 bases respectively, with 12 bases between them. The CDR3 nucleotides read TGTGCCAGCAGTGTCGACTACTGGCAAGAGACCCAGTACTTC. It translates to CASSVDYWQETQYF.

The V gene is TRBV11-3, the J gene TRBJ2-3, with 10 nucleotides matching TRBD1. Germline CDR1 SGHNT, CDR2 YENEEA. After removal of 5 bases from V and 4 bases from J, the junction contained 6 bases not matched to a gene. The CDR3 consists of 15 residues. The CDR3 here is CASSPGTGAADTQYF. DNA of the CDR3: TGTGCCAGCAGCCCTGGGACAGGGGCCGCAGATACGCAGTATTTT.

The genes are TRBV5-1 and TRBJ1-1; the D is unclear. V was shortened by 4 bases and J by 0 bases, with 13 bases between the two germline ends. The germline CDR1 and CDR2 sequences are SGHRS and YFSETQ. The CDR3 covers 15 residues. CDR3: CASSPGGVVNTEAFF. The CDR3, as DNA: TGCGCCAGCAGCCCGGGCGGGGTGGTGAACACTGAAGCTTTCTTT.

The rearrangement links TRBV28 to TRBJ1-2; D is ambiguous. The V gene's germline CDR1 is MDHEN and CDR2 SYDVKM. V lost 7 bases, J lost 2 bases, and 14 bases lay in between. This CDR3 region has 14 residues. The CDR3 DNA sequence: TGTGCCAGCACCGAAGTCAGGCAAAACTATGGCTACACCTTC. This translates into CASTEVRQNYGYTF.

As to this clone: Other DNA sequences of this sample code for an identical CDR3. V usage is TRBV2 and J usage is TRBJ1-1; TRBD1 aligns across 8 bases. V shed 5 bases and J 0 bases; nucleotides not matched to a gene: 2. This CDR3 is 14 amino acids long. Germline V CDR1 and CDR2: SNHLY, FYNNEI. CDR3 sequence reads: CASSWTGLNTEAFF. The CDR3 DNA reads TGTGCCAGCAGTTGGACAGGGTTGAACACTGAAGCTTTCTTT.

The CDR3: CASSSTGGTRLHF. The CDR3, as DNA: TGTGCCAGCAGCTCGACGGGAGGCACTCGCCTCCACTTT. The chain links TRBV11-1 to TRBJ1-6; D unresolved. CDR1 and CDR2 (germline): SGHAT, FQDESV (reference sequence). This CDR3 contains 13 residues. Trimming shortened V by 4 bases and J by 15 bases, and 16 bases separated the two germline ends.

The chain recombines TRBV10-3 with TRBJ1-1; the match to TRBD1 covers 7 bases. CDR1 is ENHRY and CDR2 is SYGVKD in the germline V gene. The J segment lost 2 bases and the V segment lost 10 bases, leaving 13 bases of the junction unmatched. CDR3 length: 15 amino acids. The CDR3: CATALTGQQNTEAFF. In nucleotides, the CDR3 is TGTGCCACCGCACTAACGGGACAGCAAAACACTGAAGCTTTCTTT.